The 23 T cell receptor beta chains presented below share a single source sample, sequenced in a study of blood T cell repertoires in COVID-19. Repertoires were generated with immunoSEQ multiplex PCR, while TCRdb's copy carries only in-frame clones and drops some. The table shows over 55,000 clones, with over 70% occurring only once. The sequencing sample was made of peripheral blood. These receptors were collected from a human donor in a cohort sampled during active COVID-19.

The gene calls are TRBV7-6 and TRBJ2-1; 11 bases are a match to TRBD2. Germline lookup yields CDR1 SGHVS and CDR2 FNYEAQ. The CDR3 runs 19 residues. With V trimmed by 3 bases and J by 8 bases, 18 bases remained unmatched. CDR3 region: CASSFRTPLAGGPIDEQFF. DNA of the CDR3: TGTGCCAGCAGCTTCCGGACACCCTTAGCGGGGGGGCCAATCGATGAGCAGTTCTTC.

CDR3 loop: CAISESVRGAGTEAFF. The CDR3, as DNA: TGTGCCATCAGTGAGTCGGTGCGTGGGGCCGGGACTGAAGCTTTCTTT. This chain joins TRBV10-3 and TRBJ1-1; D is possibly TRBD1 (5 bases). V lost 0 bases and J lost 5, with 16 bases in between. This CDR3 is 16 amino acids long. Germline CDR1 ENHRY, CDR2 SYGVKD.

This clone was seen a handful of times. The rearrangement links TRBV11-1 to TRBJ1-1; 8 nucleotides match TRBD1. Germline CDR1 is SGHAT and CDR2 is FQDESV (reference sequence). The V segment lost 5 bases and the J segment 0 bases; nucleotides outside the gene matches: 5. The CDR3 is 15 residues long. The CDR3 loop reads CASSTRQGMNTEAFF. CDR3 in DNA: TGTGCCAGCAGCACCCGACAGGGGATGAACACTGAAGCTTTCTTT.

The V call is TRBV24-1, the J call TRBJ1-2; unclear D gene. Per germline, CDR1 KGHDR and CDR2 SFDVKD. This CDR3 contains 13 residues. Deletions cut 5 bases from V and 4 bases from J, with 10 bases between. The CDR3 DNA reads as TGTGCCACCAGTGGAGATAGAACCTATGGCTACACCTTC. This codes for CATSGDRTYGYTF.

This clone was seen only once. This chain uses TRBV10-3 with TRBJ2-5; 8 bases line up with TRBD1. Germline V CDR1 and CDR2: ENHRY, SYGVKD. The CDR3 is 15 residues long. V was clipped by 5 bases and J by 1 base; unmatched bases: 6. Here the CDR3 reads CAISPTQGAQETQYF. For the CDR3, the DNA is TGTGCCATCAGTCCCACCCAGGGGGCCCAAGAGACCCAGTACTTC.

The J gene is TRBJ2-1, the V gene TRBV7-8; the match to TRBD2 covers 12 bases. Germline trimming cut 5 bases from V and 7 bases from J; bases unmatched to any gene: 6. CDR3 length: 15 amino acids. In germline, CDR1 is SGHVS, CDR2 FQNEAQ. The CDR3 sequence is CASSPRLAGENEQFF. In DNA form, the CDR3 reads TGTGCCAGCAGCCCTCGACTAGCGGGAGAGAATGAGCAGTTCTTC.

The J gene is TRBJ1-4, the V gene TRBV7-9, with TRBD1 identical over 7 bases. This CDR3 has 16 amino acids. CDR1 and CDR2 (germline): SEHNR, FQNEAQ (reference sequence). V lost 3 bases and J lost 4; bases outside the gene matches: 8. The CDR3: CASSFWVDRVNEKLFF. Written as DNA, the CDR3 is TGTGCCAGCAGCTTTTGGGTCGACAGGGTTAATGAAAAACTGTTTTTT.

The chain links TRBV6-1 to TRBJ1-3, with D uncertain. Trimming shortened V by 3 bases and J by 6 bases, and 3 bases separated the two germline ends. CDR3 length: 11 residues. Germline lookup yields CDR1 MNHNS and CDR2 SASEGT. Written as DNA, the CDR3 is TGTGCCAGCAGTGATCTAAACACCATATATTTT. Translated: CASSDLNTIYF.

V gene TRBV5-1 combines with J gene TRBJ1-3, with D possibly TRBD1 on 5 matching bases. CDR1 SGHRS and CDR2 YFSETQ come from the germline V gene. Trimming left V 0 bases short and J 0 bases short, with 10 bases between. The CDR3 length is 16 residues. The CDR3 reads CASSLAGGNSGNTIYF. The CDR3 DNA is TGCGCCAGCAGCTTGGCCGGGGGAAACTCTGGAAACACCATATATTTT.

The CDR3 loop reads CASSPWPDTEAFF. The DNA of the CDR3 is TGTGCCAGCAGTCCATGGCCAGACACTGAAGCTTTCTTT. The rearrangement joins TRBV6-6 to TRBJ1-1; D is ambiguous. The CDR3 totals 13 residues. The V end was cut by 5 bases, the J end by 3 bases, with 10 bases between. CDR1 is MNHNY, CDR2 SVGAGI, per germline (reference sequence).

This rearrangement joins TRBV15 to TRBJ1-5, with 7 bases aligning to TRBD1. V was pared by 5 bases and J by 5 bases, with 6 bases of the junction left unmatched. The CDR3 totals 14 residues. Looked up from germline, CDR1 is LNHNV and CDR2 is YYDKDF (reference sequence). CDR3 loop: CATSRQGRDQPQHF. Written as DNA, the CDR3 is TGTGCCACCAGCCGACAGGGTAGGGATCAGCCCCAGCATTTT.

This chain joins TRBV27 and TRBJ2-1, with 9 bases fitting TRBD2. After removal of 7 bases from V and 7 bases from J, the junction contained 20 bases not matched to a gene. Germline CDR1 MNHEY, CDR2 SMNVEV (reference sequence). The CDR3 length is 18 residues. This CDR3 is CASNPGSGGRVGGNEQFF. The CDR3 nucleotides read TGTGCCAGCAACCCCGGGTCTGGCGGGAGGGTCGGGGGGAATGAGCAGTTCTTC.

This chain links TRBV6-5 with TRBJ1-6; possible D gene TRBD1, 6 bases. Germline loops: CDR1 MNHEY, CDR2 SVGAGI. The CDR3 has 14 amino acids. V was trimmed by 6 bases and J by 7 bases, leaving 13 bases between them. The CDR3 DNA reads TGTGCCAGCAGCCAGGGTCAGGGGAATTCACCCCTCCACTTT. Translated, it gives CASSQGQGNSPLHF.

The V and J genes are TRBV11-2 and TRBJ1-4; perhaps TRBD1 as D (5 bases). With 6 bases removed from V and 8 bases from J, the gap between germline ends came to 22 bases. This CDR3 region has 16 residues. Germline V lookup: CDR1 SGHAT, CDR2 FQNNGV. The CDR3 here is CASSHPTHRRGEKLFF. DNA of the CDR3: TGTGCCAGCAGTCACCCTACCCACAGGCGGGGGGAAAAACTGTTTTTT.

This chain links TRBV7-6 with TRBJ1-4, with D possibly being TRBD1 (5 bases). V lost 5 bases, J lost 8 bases, and 18 bases lay in between. Germline values: CDR1 SGHVS, CDR2 FNYEAQ. The CDR3 runs 15 residues. CDR3 DNA: TGTGCCAGCAGCCCCACGGGGGGGTATGGGGAAAAACTGTTTTTT. Protein product: CASSPTGGYGEKLFF.

The chain has TRBV7-2 and TRBJ1-1; a weak D match, TRBD1 (6 bases). This CDR3 has 13 amino acids. Trimming pared 5 bases from V and 7 bases from J, leaving 14 bases between. Germline values: CDR1 SGHTA, CDR2 FQGNSA. DNA of the CDR3: TGTGCCAGCAGCGTCCGGGACACGAATGAAGCTTTCTTT. Translation gives CASSVRDTNEAFF.

The chain combines TRBV7-9 with TRBJ2-7; no firm D call. Germline V gives CDR1 SEHNR, CDR2 FQNEAQ (reference sequence). CDR3 size: 12 residues. V lost 3 bases and J lost 6, with 9 bases in between. The CDR3 spells CASSLGQVEQYF. Here the CDR3 DNA reads TGTGCCAGCAGCTTGGGTCAGGTCGAGCAGTACTTC.

This chain uses TRBV16 with TRBJ1-2, with TRBD1 identical over 7 bases. CDR1 is KGHSY and CDR2 is FQNENV in the germline V gene. The CDR3 covers 14 residues. The V gene end was trimmed by 2 bases and the J gene end by 3 bases; junction bases not matched to a gene: 3. The CDR3 nucleotides read TGTGCCAGCAGCCAAGGACAGGTCCACTATGGCTACACCTTC. Translating gives CASSQGQVHYGYTF.

The chain has TRBV5-1 and TRBJ1-1, with 8 bases lining up with TRBD1. CDR1 and CDR2 (germline): SGHRS, YFSETQ. The CDR3 is 13 residues long. Trimming at V came to 4 bases and at J to 5 bases, leaving 4 bases not matched to a gene. The CDR3 spells CASSQQGGTEAFF. The CDR3 coding sequence is TGCGCCAGCAGCCAACAGGGGGGGACTGAAGCTTTCTTT.

J is TRBJ2-5 and V is TRBV25-1; the match to TRBD2 covers 7 bases. V lost 6 bases and J lost 5; bases outside the gene matches: 12. Germline CDR1 MGHDK, CDR2 SYGVNS. The CDR3 has 15 amino acids. The CDR3 DNA follows: TGTGCCAGCAGGTCTAGCGGCTCCCTGGGGGAGACCCAGTACTTC. Its protein is CASRSSGSLGETQYF.

The V and J genes are TRBV12-3 or TRBV12-4 and TRBJ1-2, with unresolved D. The CDR3 consists of 13 residues. Trimming shortened V by 3 bases and J by 7 bases, and 12 bases separated the two germline ends. This CDR3 is CASSFQRMGGYTF. CDR3 bases: TGTGCCAGCAGTTTTCAGCGGATGGGTGGCTACACCTTC.

The chain employs TRBV10-3 and TRBJ2-3; 7 positions match TRBD2. Trimming took 5 bases from V and 3 from J; bases not matched to a gene: 5. Germline V CDR1 and CDR2: ENHRY, SYGVKD. The CDR3 sequence is 14 residues long. CDR3 DNA: TGTGCCATCAGTTACGGGGGGATTACAGATACGCAGTATTTT. It codes for CAISYGGITDTQYF.

This clone occurred a few times. The J gene is TRBJ2-2, the V gene TRBV7-9, with D hard to call. From germline, CDR1 is SEHNR and CDR2 FQNEAQ (reference sequence). The CDR3 extends over 13 amino acids. V was trimmed by 4 bases and J by 5 bases, leaving 8 bases between them. The CDR3 sequence is CASSSERTGELFF. The DNA of the CDR3 is TGTGCCAGCAGCTCCGAGAGAACCGGGGAGCTGTTTTTT.